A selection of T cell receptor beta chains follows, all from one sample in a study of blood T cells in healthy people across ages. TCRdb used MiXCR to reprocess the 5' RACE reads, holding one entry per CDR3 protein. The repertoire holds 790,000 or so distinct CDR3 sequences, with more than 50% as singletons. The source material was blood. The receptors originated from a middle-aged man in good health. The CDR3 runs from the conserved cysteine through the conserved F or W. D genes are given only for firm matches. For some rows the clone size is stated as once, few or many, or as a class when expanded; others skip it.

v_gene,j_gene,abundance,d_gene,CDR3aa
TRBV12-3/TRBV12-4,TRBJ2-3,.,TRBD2,CASSLARGTSGRAGADTQYF
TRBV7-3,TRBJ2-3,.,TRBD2,CANSSREEASTDTQYF
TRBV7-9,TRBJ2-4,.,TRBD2,CASSLSGSKNIQYF
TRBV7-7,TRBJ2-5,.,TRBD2,CASSLGGGSQETQYF
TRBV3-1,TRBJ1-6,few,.,CASSQDSPLHF
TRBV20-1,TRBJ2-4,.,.,CSARHAQGGSGNIQYF
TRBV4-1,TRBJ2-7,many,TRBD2,CASSQAGGAGYEQYF
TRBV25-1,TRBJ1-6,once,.,CASHPGSRSPLHF
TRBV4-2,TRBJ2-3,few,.,CASSQFFPPDTQYF
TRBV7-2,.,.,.,CASSFASSGEQYF
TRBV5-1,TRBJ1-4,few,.,CASSLGGANETNEKLFF
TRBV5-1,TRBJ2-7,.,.,CASSSISRGYEQYF
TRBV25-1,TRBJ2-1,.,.,CASSVLGRPTVFF
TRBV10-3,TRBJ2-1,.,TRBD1,CAGWDRGYNEQFF
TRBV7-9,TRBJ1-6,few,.,CASRQGNSPLHF
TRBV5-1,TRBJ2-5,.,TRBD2,CASSSSGGSQETQYF
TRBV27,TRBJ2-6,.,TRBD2,CGTTPGGASGANVLTF
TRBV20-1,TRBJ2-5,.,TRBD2,CSARYLAGATQETQYF
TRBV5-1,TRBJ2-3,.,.,CASSPDDSFSTDTQYF
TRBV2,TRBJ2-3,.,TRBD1,CASKMTGTDTQYF
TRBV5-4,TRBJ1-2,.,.,CASSLAMATTLYGYTF
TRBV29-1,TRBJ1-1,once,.,CSVELRTWNTEAFF
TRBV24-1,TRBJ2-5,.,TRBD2,CATSDPLRSSGQETQYF
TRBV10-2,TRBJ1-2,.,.,CASSESSHYGYTF
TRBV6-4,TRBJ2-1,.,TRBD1,CASSRDQGADNEQFF
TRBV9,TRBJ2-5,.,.,CASSPTTGRVKETQYF
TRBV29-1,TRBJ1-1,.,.,CSVELRNTEAFF
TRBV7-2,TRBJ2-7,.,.,CASSHRQDGAYEQYF
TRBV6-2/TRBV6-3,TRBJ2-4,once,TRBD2,CAGSTQQLAGVTKNIQYF
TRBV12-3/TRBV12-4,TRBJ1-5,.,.,CASSFEGGNQPQHF
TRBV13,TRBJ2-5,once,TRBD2,CASCFSGGEETQYF
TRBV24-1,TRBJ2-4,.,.,CATSDADAKNIQYF
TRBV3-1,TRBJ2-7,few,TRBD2,CASSPGGQTYEQYF
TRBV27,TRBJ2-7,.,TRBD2,CASSSLAGVYEQYF
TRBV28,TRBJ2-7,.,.,CASSFRGVGEQYF
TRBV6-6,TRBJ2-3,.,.,CASSYSRSGHTDTQYF
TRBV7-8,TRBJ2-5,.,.,CAGSLNGETQYF
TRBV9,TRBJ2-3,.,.,CASSALNTDTQYF
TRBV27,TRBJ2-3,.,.,CASNPRFPRGTDTQYF
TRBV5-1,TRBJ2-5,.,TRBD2,CASSIGTSGQETQYF
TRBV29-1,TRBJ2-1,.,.,CSAQPGGTNEQFF
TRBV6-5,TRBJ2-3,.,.,CASSQLGGPTDTQYF
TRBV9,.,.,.,CASSGIGEETQYF
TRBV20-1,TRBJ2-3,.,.,CSAILSATSTDTQYF
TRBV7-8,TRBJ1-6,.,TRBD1,CASSLYGTGNSPLHF
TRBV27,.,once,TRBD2,CASRPAGGVYNEQYF
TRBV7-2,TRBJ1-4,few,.,CASSLMGGTNEKLFF
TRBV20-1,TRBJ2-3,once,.,CSARDLVADTQYF
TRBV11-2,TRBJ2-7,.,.,CASNQASPSSYEQYF
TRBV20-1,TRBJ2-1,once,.,CSARALNEQFF